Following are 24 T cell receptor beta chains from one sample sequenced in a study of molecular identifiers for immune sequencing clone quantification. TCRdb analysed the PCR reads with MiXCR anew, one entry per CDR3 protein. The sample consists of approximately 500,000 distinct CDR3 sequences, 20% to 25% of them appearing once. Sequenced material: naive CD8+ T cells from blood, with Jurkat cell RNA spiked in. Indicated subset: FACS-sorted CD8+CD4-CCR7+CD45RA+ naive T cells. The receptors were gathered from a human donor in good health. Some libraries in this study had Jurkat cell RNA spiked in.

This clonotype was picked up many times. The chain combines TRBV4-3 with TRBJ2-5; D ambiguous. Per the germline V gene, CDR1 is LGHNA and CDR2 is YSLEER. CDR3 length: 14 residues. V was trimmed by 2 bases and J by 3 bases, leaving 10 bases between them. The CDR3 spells CASSQSIVKETQYF. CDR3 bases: TGCGCCAGCAGCCAATCAATAGTAAAAGAGACCCAGTACTTC.

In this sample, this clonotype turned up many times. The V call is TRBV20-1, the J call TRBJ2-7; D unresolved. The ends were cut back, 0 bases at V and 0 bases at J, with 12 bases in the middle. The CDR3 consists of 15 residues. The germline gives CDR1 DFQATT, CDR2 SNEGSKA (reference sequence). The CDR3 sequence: CSARDKVTLSYEQYF. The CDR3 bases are TGCAGTGCTAGAGATAAGGTAACTCTCTCCTACGAGCAGTACTTC.

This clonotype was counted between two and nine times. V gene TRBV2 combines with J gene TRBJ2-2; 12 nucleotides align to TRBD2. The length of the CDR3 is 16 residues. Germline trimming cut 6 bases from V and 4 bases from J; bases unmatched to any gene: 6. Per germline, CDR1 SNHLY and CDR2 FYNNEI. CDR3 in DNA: TGTGCCAGCAGGGGGCCGACTAGCGGGGGCACCGGGGAGCTGTTTTTT. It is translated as CASRGPTSGGTGELFF. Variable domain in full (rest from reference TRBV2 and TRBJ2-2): EPEVTQTPSHQVTQMGQEVILRCVPISNHLYFYWYRQILGQKVEFLVSFYNNEISEKSEIFDDQFSVERPDGSNFTLKIRSTKLEDSAMYFCASRGPTSGGTGELFFGEGSRLTVL.

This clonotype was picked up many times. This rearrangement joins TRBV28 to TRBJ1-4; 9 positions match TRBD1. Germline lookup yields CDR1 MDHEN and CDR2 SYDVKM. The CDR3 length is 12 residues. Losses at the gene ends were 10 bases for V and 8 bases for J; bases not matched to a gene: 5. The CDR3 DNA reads TGTGCCACTACAGGGGGCGGAGAAAAACTGTTTTTT. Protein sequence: CATTGGGEKLFF.

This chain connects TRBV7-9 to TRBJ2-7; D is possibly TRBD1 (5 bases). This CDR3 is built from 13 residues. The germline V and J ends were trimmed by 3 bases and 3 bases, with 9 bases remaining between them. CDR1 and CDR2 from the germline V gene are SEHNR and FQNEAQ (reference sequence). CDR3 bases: TGTGCCAGCAGCTTTTCAGGGTACTACGAGCAGTACTTC. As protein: CASSFSGYYEQYF.

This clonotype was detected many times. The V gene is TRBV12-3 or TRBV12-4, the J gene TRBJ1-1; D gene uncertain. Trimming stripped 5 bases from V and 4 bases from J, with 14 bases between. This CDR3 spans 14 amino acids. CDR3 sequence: CASSTAWSGTEAFF. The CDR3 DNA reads TGTGCCAGCAGTACAGCCTGGTCCGGCACTGAAGCTTTCTTT.

The CDR3 sequence: CASSLGPGGYTF. The CDR3 coding sequence is TGTGCCAGCAGCTTGGGGCCTGGGGGCTACACCTTC. V is TRBV5-6 and J is TRBJ1-2; unclear D gene. V was pared by 0 bases and J by 8 bases, with 8 bases between. The length of the CDR3 is 12 residues. CDR1 SGHDT and CDR2 YYEEEE come from the germline V gene.

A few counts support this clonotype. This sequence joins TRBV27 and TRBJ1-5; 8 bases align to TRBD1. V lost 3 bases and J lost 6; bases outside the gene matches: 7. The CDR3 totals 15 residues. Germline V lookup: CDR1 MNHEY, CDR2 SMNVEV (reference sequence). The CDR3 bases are TGTGCCAGCAGTTTGTCAGGGGGCGCTTCTCAGCCCCAGCATTTT. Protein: CASSLSGGASQPQHF.

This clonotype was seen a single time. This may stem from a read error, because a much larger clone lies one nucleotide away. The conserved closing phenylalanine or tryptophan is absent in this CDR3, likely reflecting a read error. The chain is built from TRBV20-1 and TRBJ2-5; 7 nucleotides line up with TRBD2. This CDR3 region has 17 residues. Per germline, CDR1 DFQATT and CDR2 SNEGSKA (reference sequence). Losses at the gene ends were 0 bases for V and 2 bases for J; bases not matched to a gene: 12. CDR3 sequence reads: CSARDYVERGLQETQYL. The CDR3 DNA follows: TGCAGTGCTAGAGATTACGTGGAGCGGGGCTTACAAGAGACCCAGTACCTC.

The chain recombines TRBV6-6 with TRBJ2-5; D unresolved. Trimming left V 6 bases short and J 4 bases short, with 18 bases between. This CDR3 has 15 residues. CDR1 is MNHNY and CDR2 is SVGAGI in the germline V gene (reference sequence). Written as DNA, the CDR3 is TGTGCCAGCAGGGCCCCGAGCCGTCAAGCAGAGACCCAGTACTTC. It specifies CASRAPSRQAETQYF.

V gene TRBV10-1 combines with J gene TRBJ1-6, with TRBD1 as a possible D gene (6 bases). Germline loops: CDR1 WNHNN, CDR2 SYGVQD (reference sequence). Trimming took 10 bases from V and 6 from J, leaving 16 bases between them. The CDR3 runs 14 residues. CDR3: CANLGGRCNSPLHF. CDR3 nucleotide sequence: TGCGCCAACCTAGGGGGAAGATGTAATTCACCCCTCCACTTT.

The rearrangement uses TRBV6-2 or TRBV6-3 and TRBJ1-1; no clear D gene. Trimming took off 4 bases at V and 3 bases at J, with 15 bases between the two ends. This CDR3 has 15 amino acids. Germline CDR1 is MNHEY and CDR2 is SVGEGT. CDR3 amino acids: CASSFVGTRYTEAFF. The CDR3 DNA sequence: TGTGCCAGCAGTTTTGTAGGTACACGATACACTGAAGCTTTCTTT.

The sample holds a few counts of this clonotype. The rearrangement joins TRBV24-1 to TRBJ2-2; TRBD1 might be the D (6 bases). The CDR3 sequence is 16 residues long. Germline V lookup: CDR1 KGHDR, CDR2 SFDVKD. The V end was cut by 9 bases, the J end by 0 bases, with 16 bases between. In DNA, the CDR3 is TGTGCCACCGGAATCCGACGGGACACGAACACCGGGGAGCTGTTTTTT. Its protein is CATGIRRDTNTGELFF.

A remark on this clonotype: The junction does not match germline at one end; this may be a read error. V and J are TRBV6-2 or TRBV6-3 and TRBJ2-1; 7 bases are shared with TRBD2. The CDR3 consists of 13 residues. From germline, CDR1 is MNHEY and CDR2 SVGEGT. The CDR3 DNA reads TGTGCCAGCAGTTACGCTAGAGGGAGGGAAGGGGTCTTC. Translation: CASSYARGREGVF.

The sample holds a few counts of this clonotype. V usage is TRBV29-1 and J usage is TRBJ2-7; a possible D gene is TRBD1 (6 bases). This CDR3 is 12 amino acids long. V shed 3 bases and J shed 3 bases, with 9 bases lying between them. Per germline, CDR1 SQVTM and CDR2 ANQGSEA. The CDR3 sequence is CSVDQGNYEQYF. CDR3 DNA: TGCAGCGTTGACCAGGGGAACTACGAGCAGTACTTC.

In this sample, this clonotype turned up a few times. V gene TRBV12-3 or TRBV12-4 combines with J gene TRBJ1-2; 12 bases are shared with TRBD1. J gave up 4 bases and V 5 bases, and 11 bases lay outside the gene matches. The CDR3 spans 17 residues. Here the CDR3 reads CASSPDGTGGVGYGYTF. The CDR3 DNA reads TGTGCCAGCAGTCCAGACGGGACAGGGGGCGTGGGCTATGGCTACACCTTC.

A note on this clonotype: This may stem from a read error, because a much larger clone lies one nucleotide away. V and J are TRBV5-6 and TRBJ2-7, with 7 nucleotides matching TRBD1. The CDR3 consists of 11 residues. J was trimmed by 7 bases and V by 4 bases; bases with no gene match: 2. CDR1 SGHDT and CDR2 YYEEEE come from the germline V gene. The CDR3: CASSEDREQYF. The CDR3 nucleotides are TGTGCCAGCAGCGAGGACAGGGAGCAGTACTTC.

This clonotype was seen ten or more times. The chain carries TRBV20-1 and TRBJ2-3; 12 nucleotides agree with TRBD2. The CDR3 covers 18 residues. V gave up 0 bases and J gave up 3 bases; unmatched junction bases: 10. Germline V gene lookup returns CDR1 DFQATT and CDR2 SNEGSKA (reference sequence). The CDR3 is CSARDLEASGGATDTQYF. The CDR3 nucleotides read TGCAGTGCTAGAGATCTTGAGGCTAGCGGGGGGGCTACAGATACGCAGTATTTT.

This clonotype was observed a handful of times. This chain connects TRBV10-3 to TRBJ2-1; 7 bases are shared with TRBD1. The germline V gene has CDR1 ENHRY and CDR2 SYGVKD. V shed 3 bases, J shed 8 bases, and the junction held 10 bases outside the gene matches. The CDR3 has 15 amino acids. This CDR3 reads CAISEQGTVRDEQFF. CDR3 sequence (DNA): TGTGCCATCAGTGAACAGGGGACGGTTCGCGATGAGCAGTTCTTC.

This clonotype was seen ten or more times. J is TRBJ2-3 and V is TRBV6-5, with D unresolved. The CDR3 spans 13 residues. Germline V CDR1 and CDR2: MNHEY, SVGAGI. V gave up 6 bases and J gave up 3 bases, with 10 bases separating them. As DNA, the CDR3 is TGTGCCAGCAGCTACGCCGGGACAGATACGCAGTATTTT. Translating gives CASSYAGTDTQYF.

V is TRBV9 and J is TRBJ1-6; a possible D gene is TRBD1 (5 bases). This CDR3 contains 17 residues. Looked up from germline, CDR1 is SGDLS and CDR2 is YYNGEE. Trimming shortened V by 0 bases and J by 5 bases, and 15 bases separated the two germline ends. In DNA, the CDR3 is TGTGCCAGCAGCGTAGATCCATATGGGACGGATAATTCACCCCTCCACTTT. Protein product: CASSVDPYGTDNSPLHF.

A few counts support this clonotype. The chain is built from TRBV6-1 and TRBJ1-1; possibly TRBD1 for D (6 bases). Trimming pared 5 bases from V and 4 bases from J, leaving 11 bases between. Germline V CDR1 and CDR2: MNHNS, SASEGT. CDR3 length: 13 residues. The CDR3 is CASSTGAGTEAFF. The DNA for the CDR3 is TGTGCCAGCAGTACGGGGGCGGGCACTGAAGCTTTCTTT.

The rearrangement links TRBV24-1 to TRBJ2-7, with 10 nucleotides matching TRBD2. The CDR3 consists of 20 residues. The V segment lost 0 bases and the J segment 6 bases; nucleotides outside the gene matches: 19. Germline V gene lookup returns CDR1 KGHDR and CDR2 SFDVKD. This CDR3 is CATSDLLEARVWTSGCEQYF. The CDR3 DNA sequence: TGTGCCACCAGTGATTTGCTCGAGGCCAGGGTCTGGACTAGCGGCTGCGAGCAGTACTTC.

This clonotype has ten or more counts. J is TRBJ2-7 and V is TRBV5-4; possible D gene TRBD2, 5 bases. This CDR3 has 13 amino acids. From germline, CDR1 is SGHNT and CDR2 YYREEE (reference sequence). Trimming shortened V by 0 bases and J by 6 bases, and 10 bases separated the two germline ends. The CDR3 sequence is CASSLDNRGEQYF. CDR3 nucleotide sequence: TGTGCCAGCAGCTTGGACAATCGGGGCGAGCAGTACTTC. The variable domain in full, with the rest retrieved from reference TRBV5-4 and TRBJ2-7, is ETGVTQSPTHLIKTRGQQVTLRCSSQSGHNTVSWYQQALGQGPQFIFQYYREEENGRGNFPPRFSGLQFPNYSSELNVNALELDDSALYLCASSLDNRGEQYFGPGTRLTVT.